This TCR beta chain stems from a study of beta chain features in type 1 diabetes (dated 2018 in TCRdb). In terms of the full investigation: No differences in mean age, gender distribution, total cell number or subset yield were found between patients and healthy donors. A total of roughly 100 million sorted cells were examined across all samples, and a strong correlation was observed between cell number per subset and RNA yield. The study compared TCRB repertoires of sorted circulating CD4+ T cell subsets between recently diagnosed type 1 diabetes patients and matched healthy donors. Whereas all 30 or so donors provided naive and central memory subsets, regulatory and stem cell-like memory subsets were isolated from just 8 patients and about 8 healthy donors.

From each donor, a single peripheral blood sample of about 120 mL on average was drawn into heparinised tubes. Naive, central memory, regulatory and stem cell-like memory CD4+ T cells were sorted on a BD FACSAria II using a panel including CD45RO, CCR7, CD25, CD127, CD95 and CD27. Purity was above 98% for every sorted population. Right away, PBMCs were isolated by Lymphoprep density gradient centrifugation and were stained directly, with no culture step. So that batch effects would be minimized, each experiment stained and sorted samples in pairs, pairing one healthy donor with one patient. General study outcomes and caveats: Naive, central memory and regulatory TCRB repertoires appeared more similar among patients than among healthy donors. Type 1 diabetes patients showed a moderate but significant shortening of TCRB CDR3 length in all four CD4+ subsets. Because cDNA was sequenced instead of genomic DNA, activated cells with high expression could be over-represented, although the groups did not differ in activation or CD3 levels. PCR might favor shorter templates, but patient and control samples were amplified and corrected together, so any skew would affect both groups equally. HLA sub-analyses involved small numbers of individuals, so any influence of HLA type on TCRB rearrangement remained unresolved. At VDJ recombination sites, type 1 diabetes patients had fewer insertions and more deleted nucleotides, which implies abnormalities in thymic rearrangement.

As encoded in the germline V gene, CDR1 is SNHLY while CDR2 is FYNNEI. After removal of 4 bases from V and 3 bases from J, the junction retains 2 bases not matched to a gene. The CDR3 measures 15 amino acids from cysteine to phenylalanine. Solely the CDR3 DNA is kept, with 45 bases framed from the first base. The entire amount of isolated RNA was reverse transcribed using the High Capacity cDNA Reverse Transcription Kit, so the sequenced TCRB transcripts were expressed ones. Deep immunoSEQ sequencing was applied to naive, central memory and regulatory T cell samples, giving an average of roughly 3.3 million total reads per sample. After sorted cells were lysed in RLT buffer, RNA was extracted with DNase-treated RNeasy Micro or Mini kits, with the choice depending on cell number. To prevent cross-contamination, each cell subset was processed individually, whereas patient and healthy donor samples were processed jointly. The immunoSEQ multiplex PCR was used to amplify TCRB sequences from cDNA, generating 87-bp fragments that spanned the CDR3 region. Sequencing of the amplicons was done on the Illumina HiSeq platform. The study's own analysis went as follows. Synthetic template baselines were used to correct PCR bias computationally, reads within Hamming distance 2 were collapsed together, and singletons that could not be merged were discarded. By aligning reads against IMGT, V, D and J genes, CDR3 length, and insertions or deletions at six rearrangement sites were assigned. Within each subset, clonotype counts were normalized to sorted cell number, and only after that were true diversity and Gini coefficients computed with the tcR R package. The overlap coefficient, calculated on TCRB nucleotide sequences, was used to quantify repertoire sharing. As a proxy for the pre-selection repertoire, out-of-frame TCRB sequences from naive cells were analyzed. TCRdb mirrors the immuneACCESS table, restricted to in-frame sequences. Some clones are absent from its copies; in checked studies, under half trace to an unresolved V gene, and the reason for the others is unknown. The V and J calls and the clone size are those of that table, but D and trimming were determined from the DNA. In this sample the table shows 200,000 to 300,000 clones, approximately 70% of which occur a single time. The ten largest clones capture around 0.057% of the sample.

A word on this clone: Its antigen is currently not known. Per-nucleotide qualities are absent, and no much larger clonotype sits a single base away.

The TCR sequence derives from a man aged 25-45 years in good health. The material sequenced was naive CD4+ T cells from blood. What the cell subset or site label conveys for this sample: true naive CD4+ T cells. The rearranged segments are TRBV2 and TRBJ2-5; TRBD2 agrees with 13 junctional bases. This receptor has the CDR3 CASSVGLAGEETQYF. The nucleotide sequence is TGTGCCAGCAGTGTTGGACTAGCGGGAGAAGAGACCCAGTACTTC.